This T cell receptor (beta chain) was identified during a study of cytomegalovirus exposure and HLA in healthy donors. Per the germline V gene, CDR1 is MNHNY and CDR2 is SVGAGI (reference sequence). The CDR3 is 14 amino acids. Trimming cost V 7 bases and J 3 bases; bases outside gene matches: 5. PCR primers comprised 60 Vbeta and 13 Jbeta primers. Sequencing used immunoSEQ multiplex PCR; TCRdb keeps in-frame clones, though not all of them. The sample shows approximately 100,000 clones, under 85% of them seen only once. Sequenced: PBMCs. This chain links TRBV6-6 with TRBJ2-7, with 11 positions matching TRBD2. The source of this sequence is a man aged 45-60 years in good health and CMV-seropositive. CDR3 bases: TGTGCCAGCACCCGCGGGACTAGCGGCTACGAGCAGTACTTC. The encoded protein is CASTRGTSGYEQYF.